The clone carrying this T cell receptor (beta chain) has more than one count but fewer than ten. Its antigen remains unidentified. The data stem from a study of cytomegalovirus exposure and HLA in healthy donors. Study-wide results and caveats: For TCR beta chains, V- and J-gene trimming was later linked to a missense DCLRE1C variant. High specificity and sensitivity for cytomegalovirus status were reported for the classifier. It was likely that a cluster of highly shared sequence variants was a sequencing artifact.

With 60 Vbeta and 13 Jbeta primers, the PCR was carried out. Methods used by the authors: The authors later counted roughly 87 million unique TCR beta chains, 9 million to 14 million of them shared. Assay: immunoSEQ multiplex PCR; the TCRdb copy retains only in-frame clones and omits some. That table supplies the V and J calls and clone size; D and trimming were determined from the DNA. Among about 120,000 clones listed, 80% were seen once. CDR1 and CDR2 (germline): GTSNPN, SVGIG (reference sequence). The CDR3 spans 10 residues. Material for sequencing was PBMCs. The chain is built from TRBV30 and TRBJ1-1; 9 bases are a match to TRBD1. The receptor's source is a man aged 50 to 60 in good health and CMV-seronegative. CDR3 amino acids: CGTGDTEAFF. CDR3 in DNA: TGTGGGACAGGGGACACTGAAGCTTTCTTT.